The 6 T cell receptor beta chains below come from one sample, sequenced in a study of CD8+ T cells in alopecia areata. RNA, once extracted, was reverse transcribed into cDNA for use as the sequencing template. Clones were sequenced by immunoSEQ multiplex PCR, and TCRdb holds only the in-frame ones, with some missing. The table has 100,000 to 150,000 clones, around 49% seen once. The sequences come from CD8+ T cells sorted from blood, collected at week 0. Receptors originate from a human donor with alopecia areata.

This rearrangement joins TRBV4-3 to TRBJ1-6; TRBD1 matches at 9 bases. The CDR3 has 16 amino acids. Germline V CDR1 and CDR2: LGHNA, YSLEER. The V segment lost 0 bases and the J segment 9 bases; nucleotides outside the gene matches: 6. CDR3 in DNA: TGCGCCAGCAGCCAAGATAGGGAGACAGGGGGTTCACCCCTCCACTTT. Protein: CASSQDRETGGSPLHF.

This chain links TRBV27 with TRBJ1-1; D remains unclear. CDR1 and CDR2 from the germline V gene are MNHEY and SMNVEV (reference sequence). V was cut by 2 bases and J by 0 bases, with 4 bases left in between. This CDR3 contains 13 residues. The chain's CDR3 is CASSLVVNTEAFF. CDR3 coding DNA: TGTGCCAGCAGTTTAGTGGTGAACACTGAAGCTTTCTTT.

This clone appeared once. The V call is TRBV6-5, the J call TRBJ2-7; TRBD1 aligns across 7 bases. Germline V gene lookup returns CDR1 MNHEY and CDR2 SVGAGI. Trimming at V came to 0 bases and at J to 4 bases, leaving 3 bases not matched to a gene. CDR3 length: 14 residues. The DNA of the CDR3 is TGTGCCAGCAGTTACTCCCACAGGGGTTACGAGCAGTACTTC. It encodes CASSYSHRGYEQYF.

Comments on this clone: Additional DNA sequences in this sample encode the identical CDR3. This chain's CDR3 is CSAPLLGHEETQYF. DNA of the CDR3: TGCAGCGCCCCGTTACTTGGACATGAAGAGACCCAGTACTTC. The V and J genes are TRBV29-1 and TRBJ2-5; D might be TRBD1 (5 bases). CDR1 is SQVTM, CDR2 ANQGSEA, per germline. V shed 7 bases and J shed 3 bases, with 18 bases lying between them. CDR3 size: 14 residues.

The rearrangement uses TRBV2 and TRBJ2-7; TRBD1 aligns across 11 bases. Germline V gene data show CDR1 as SNHLY and CDR2 as FYNNEI. V lost 4 bases and J lost 5; bases outside the gene matches: 1. CDR3 length: 13 residues. The CDR3 here is CASSGTGGNEQYF. The CDR3 region has the DNA TGTGCCAGCAGTGGGACAGGGGGCAACGAGCAGTACTTC.

This clone was counted a few times. The chain combines TRBV4-1 with TRBJ1-6, with 7 nucleotides matching TRBD1. This CDR3 has 14 residues. Unmatched junction bases numbered 5, after V lost 2 bases and J lost 10 bases. From germline, CDR1 is MGHRA and CDR2 YSYEKL. The CDR3 sequence: CASSQTGEESPLHF. In DNA form, the CDR3 reads TGCGCCAGCAGCCAAACAGGGGAAGAATCACCCCTCCACTTT.